This is a list of T cell receptor beta chains from one sample in a study of CD8 T cells in ankylosing spondylitis. TCRdb fed the 5' RACE reads into MiXCR, producing one record per CDR3 protein. The sample consists of about 450,000 distinct CDR3 sequences, approximately 26% of them appearing once. The sample was blood, either unsorted or a sorted T cell fraction (not recorded which). Receptors originate from a male donor with ankylosing spondylitis. Each CDR3 is given with its conserved first and last residue. The order of the fields is clone size, D gene, J gene, V gene, CDR3 DNA, CDR3 protein. The D gene is left open where the match is weak. Clone size is shown for a subset of rows, as once, few, many or a class of expanded clone.

NA,TRBD1,TRBJ1-2,TRBV5-1,TGCGCCAGCAGCCCGGGACAGGATAATGGCTACACCTTC,CASSPGQDNGYTF
NA,NA,TRBJ2-2,TRBV5-1,TGCGCCAGCAGCTTTTTAGCGGAGCCGGCGAACACCGGGGAGCTGTTTTTT,CASSFLAEPANTGELFF
few,NA,TRBJ2-5,TRBV20-1,TGCAGTGCACCGACTAGGGGGGAAGGGACCCAGTACTTC,CSAPTRGEGTQYF
many,NA,TRBJ2-1,TRBV18,TGTGCCAGCTCGGGGGAGACCAATGAGCAGTTCTTC,CASSGETNEQFF
NA,NA,TRBJ2-3,TRBV20-1,TGCAGTGCTCTAGGTAGAGGAGGCACAGATACGCAGTATTTT,CSALGRGGTDTQYF
NA,NA,TRBJ1-2,TRBV20-1,TGCAGTGCTAGAGAAAATACAGGGCTTTATGGCTACACCTTC,CSARENTGLYGYTF
NA,NA,TRBJ2-2,TRBV20-1,TGCAGTGCTAGAACGGAGCCCAGCGGCGCCACCGGGGAGCTGTTTTTT,CSARTEPSGATGELFF
few,NA,TRBJ1-4,TRBV7-2,TGTGCCAGCAGCCCTCGAGGGTTCACAGATGAAAAACTGTTTTTT,CASSPRGFTDEKLFF
NA,NA,TRBJ2-7,TRBV3-1,TGTGCCAGCAGCCAAGTGAGGGCCCACGAGCAGTACTTC,CASSQVRAHEQYF
NA,NA,TRBJ2-1,TRBV24-1,TGTGCCACCAGTGATTTGCAGGCTGACTCCTACAATGAGCAGTTCTTC,CATSDLQADSYNEQFF
NA,TRBD1,TRBJ1-2,TRBV7-2,TGTGCCAGCAGCCCGCCTGGGGGACAGTGGTATGGCTACACCTTC,CASSPPGGQWYGYTF
NA,NA,TRBJ1-2,TRBV12-3/TRBV12-4,TGTGCCAGCAGTTCGAGGCTGAACTATGGCTACACCTTC,CASSSRLNYGYTF
NA,TRBD2,TRBJ2-1,TRBV6-1,TGTGCCAGCAGTGCAGGGACTACCCACAATGAGCAGTTCTTC,CASSAGTTHNEQFF
few,NA,TRBJ2-1,TRBV29-1,TGCAGCGCTGAACGGCCAGGTGGCTACAATGAGCAGTTCTTC,CSAERPGGYNEQFF
NA,NA,TRBJ2-2,TRBV20-1,TGCAGTGCCCATGAGATGGGACATAACACCGGGGAGCTGTTTTTT,CSAHEMGHNTGELFF
many,TRBD1,TRBJ2-1,TRBV20-1,TGCAGTGCCTCGGGACAGAATAGGAATGAGCAGTTCTTC,CSASGQNRNEQFF